What follows are 4 T cell receptor beta chains derived from one specimen sequenced in a study of blood T cell repertoires in COVID-19. Method: immunoSEQ multiplex PCR; TCRdb's copy keeps in-frame clones and lacks some. Of 120,000 or so clones listed, roughly nine tenths were seen once; the top ten hold 7.9%. Input material: peripheral blood. Receptors originate from a man in his sixties or seventies who had recovered from COVID-19.

The rearrangement joins TRBV28 to TRBJ1-1, with D maybe TRBD1 (5 bases). The CDR3 loop spans 14 amino acids. The germline gives CDR1 MDHEN, CDR2 SYDVKM. Trimming took 5 bases from V and 8 from J, leaving 18 bases between them. The CDR3 nucleotides are TGTGCCAGCAGTACTCCGGGCCTTAAGGGGGAAGCTTTCTTT. This codes for CASSTPGLKGEAFF.

The chain employs TRBV6-1 and TRBJ1-2; TRBD1 matches at 10 bases. V was clipped by 5 bases and J by 7 bases; unmatched bases: 10. The CDR3 runs to 15 residues. Germline V gene sequence: CDR1 MNHNS, CDR2 SASEGT. CDR3 sequence: CASSTRDRGLGGYTF. The CDR3 bases are TGTGCCAGCAGTACTAGGGACAGGGGCCTCGGTGGCTACACCTTC.

V is TRBV3-1 (or the pseudogene TRBV3-2) and J is TRBJ1-4; TRBD1 matches at 8 bases. CDR1 is LGHDT, CDR2 YNNKEL, per germline (reference sequence). CDR3 length: 16 residues. Germline trimming cut 5 bases from V and 5 bases from J; bases unmatched to any gene: 10. In DNA form, the CDR3 reads TGTGCCAGCAGCACCTCCAGGGACAGGCGCAATGAAAAACTGTTTTTT. It codes for CASSTSRDRRNEKLFF.

The chain recombines TRBV10-2 with TRBJ1-1, with a tentative D call TRBD1 (5 bases). CDR3 length: 15 residues. The germline V gene encodes CDR1 WSHSY and CDR2 SAAADI. Deletions cut 5 bases from V and 6 bases from J, with 19 bases between. The CDR3 loop reads CASSRIGGAGAEAFF. DNA of the CDR3: TGCGCCAGCAGTCGGATCGGAGGGGCTGGGGCTGAAGCTTTCTTT.